Listed here is a single TCR beta chain. Its target is unknown. PCR employed 60 Vbeta and 13 Jbeta primers. Profiling relied on immunoSEQ multiplex PCR, and the TCRdb table lists in-frame clones only, not all of them. This repertoire shows some 150,000 clones, approximately 80% found once; its top ten account for about 1.8%. The data belong to a study of cytomegalovirus exposure and HLA in healthy donors. Germline trimming cut 3 bases from V and 0 bases from J; bases unmatched to any gene: 13. The germline V gene has CDR1 SGHVS and CDR2 FQNEAQ. The CDR3 length is 20 residues. Broader study findings: A cluster of highly shared sequence variants was likely a sequencing artifact. Based on reports, TCR beta sequences accurately predicted HLA-A and HLA-B alleles for most subjects. Several V segments, TRBV6-2 and TRBV6-3 among them, could not be told apart and were dropped.

The TCR was taken from a woman aged 40-49 years in good health and CMV-seronegative. Material: PBMCs. This chain connects TRBV7-8 to TRBJ2-4; TRBD2 aligns across 11 bases. The CDR3 spells CASSLRTSGGVSLAKNIQYF. CDR3 DNA sequence: TGTGCCAGCAGCTTGAGAACTAGCGGGGGCGTATCCTTAGCCAAAAACATTCAGTACTTC.